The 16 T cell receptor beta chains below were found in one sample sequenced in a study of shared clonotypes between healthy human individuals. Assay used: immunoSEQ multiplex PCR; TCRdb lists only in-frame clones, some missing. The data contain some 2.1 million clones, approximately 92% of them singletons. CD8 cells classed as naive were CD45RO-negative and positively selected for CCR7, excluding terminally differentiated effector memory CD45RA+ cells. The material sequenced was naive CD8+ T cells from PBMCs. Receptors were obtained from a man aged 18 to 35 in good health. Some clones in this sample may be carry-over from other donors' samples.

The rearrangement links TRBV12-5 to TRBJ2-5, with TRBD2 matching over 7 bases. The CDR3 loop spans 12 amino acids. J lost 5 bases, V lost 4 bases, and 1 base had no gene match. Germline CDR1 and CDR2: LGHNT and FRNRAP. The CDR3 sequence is CASGYGGETQYF. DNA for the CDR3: TGTGCTAGTGGTTACGGGGGGGAGACCCAGTACTTC. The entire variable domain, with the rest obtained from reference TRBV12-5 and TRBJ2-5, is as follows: DARVTQTPRHKVTEMGQEVTMRCQPILGHNTVFWYRQTMMQGLELLAYFRNRAPLDDSGMPKDRFSAEMPDATLATLKIQPSEPRDSAVYFCASGYGGETQYFGPGTRLLVL.

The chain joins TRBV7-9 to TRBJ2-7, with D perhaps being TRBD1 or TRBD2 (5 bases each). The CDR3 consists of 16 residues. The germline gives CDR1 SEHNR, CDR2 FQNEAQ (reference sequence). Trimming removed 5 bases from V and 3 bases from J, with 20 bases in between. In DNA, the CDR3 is TGTGCCAGCAGCACTACTTCAGGGAACAGCGGCTACGAGCAGTACTTC. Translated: CASSTTSGNSGYEQYF.

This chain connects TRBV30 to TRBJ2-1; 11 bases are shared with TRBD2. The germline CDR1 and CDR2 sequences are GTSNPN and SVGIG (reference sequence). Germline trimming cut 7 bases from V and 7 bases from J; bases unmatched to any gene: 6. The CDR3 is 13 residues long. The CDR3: CALGLAGGNEQFF. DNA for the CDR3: TGTGCCTTGGGGCTAGCGGGAGGTAATGAGCAGTTCTTC. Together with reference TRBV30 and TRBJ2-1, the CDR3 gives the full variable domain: SQTIHQWPATLVQPVGSPLSLECTVEGTSNPNLYWYRQAAGRGLQLLFYSVGIGQISSEVPQNLSASRPQDRQFILSSKKLLLSDSGFYLCALGLAGGNEQFFGPGTRLTVL.

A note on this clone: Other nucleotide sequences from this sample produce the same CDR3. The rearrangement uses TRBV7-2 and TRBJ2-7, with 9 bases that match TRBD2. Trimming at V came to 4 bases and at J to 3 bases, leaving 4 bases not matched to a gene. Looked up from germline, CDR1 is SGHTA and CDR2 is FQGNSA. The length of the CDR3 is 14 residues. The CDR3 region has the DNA TGTGCCAGCAGCTCGGGACTAGCAGGCTACGAGCAGTACTTC. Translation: CASSSGLAGYEQYF. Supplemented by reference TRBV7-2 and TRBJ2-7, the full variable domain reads GAGVSQSPSNKVTEKGKDVELRCDPISGHTALYWYRQSLGQGLEFLIYFQGNSAPDKSGLPSDRFSAERTGGSVSTLTIQRTQQEDSAVYLCASSSGLAGYEQYFGPGTRLTVT.

CDR3 sequence: CSALTGDYGYTF. CDR3 nucleotides: TGCAGCGCTCTGACAGGGGACTATGGCTACACCTTC. The chain has TRBV29-1 and TRBJ1-2; 8 bases map to TRBD1. The ends lost 7 bases at V and 3 bases at J; junction bases unmatched: 4. CDR3 length: 12 amino acids. CDR1 SQVTM and CDR2 ANQGSEA come from the germline V gene. Full variable domain (missing parts from reference TRBV29-1 and TRBJ1-2): SAVISQKPSRDICQRGTSLTIQCQVDSQVTMMFWYRQQPGQSLTLIATANQGSEATYESGFVIDKFPISRPNLTFSTLTVSNMSPEDSSIYLCSALTGDYGYTFGSGTRLTVV.

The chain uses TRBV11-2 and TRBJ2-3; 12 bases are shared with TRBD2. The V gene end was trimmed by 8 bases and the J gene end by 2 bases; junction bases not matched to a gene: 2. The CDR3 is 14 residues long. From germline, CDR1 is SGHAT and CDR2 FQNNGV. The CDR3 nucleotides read TGTGCCAGCGGACTAGCGGGACTCACAGATACGCAGTATTTT. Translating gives CASGLAGLTDTQYF.

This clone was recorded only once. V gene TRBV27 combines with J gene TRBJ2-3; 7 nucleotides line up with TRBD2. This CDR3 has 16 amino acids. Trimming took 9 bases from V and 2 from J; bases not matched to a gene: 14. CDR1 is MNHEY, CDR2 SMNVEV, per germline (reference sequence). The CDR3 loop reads CARGREAGPSTDTQYF. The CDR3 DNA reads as TGTGCCAGAGGCCGGGAAGCGGGACCCTCCACAGATACGCAGTATTTT.

The DNA of the CDR3 is TGTGCCAGTAGTATAGCCTCCTCCCCGGATACGCAGTATTTT. Translating it yields CASSIASSPDTQYF. The rearrangement uses TRBV19 and TRBJ2-3; D is uncertain. The CDR3 is 14 amino acids. V shed 1 base and J shed 6 bases, with 11 bases lying between them. Germline CDR1 reads LNHDA; CDR2 reads SQIVND (reference sequence). Together with reference TRBV19 and TRBJ2-3, the CDR3 gives the full variable domain: DGGITQSPKYLFRKEGQNVTLSCEQNLNHDAMYWYRQDPGQGLRLIYYSQIVNDFQKGDIAEGYSVSREKKESFPLTVTSAQKNPTAFYLCASSIASSPDTQYFGPGTRLTVL.

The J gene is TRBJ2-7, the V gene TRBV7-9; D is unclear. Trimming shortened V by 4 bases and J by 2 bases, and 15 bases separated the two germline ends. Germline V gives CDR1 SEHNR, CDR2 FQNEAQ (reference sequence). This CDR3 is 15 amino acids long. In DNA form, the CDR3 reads TGTGCCAGCAGCTGGGAAAGGACGTCAGCCTACGAGCAGTACTTC. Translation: CASSWERTSAYEQYF.

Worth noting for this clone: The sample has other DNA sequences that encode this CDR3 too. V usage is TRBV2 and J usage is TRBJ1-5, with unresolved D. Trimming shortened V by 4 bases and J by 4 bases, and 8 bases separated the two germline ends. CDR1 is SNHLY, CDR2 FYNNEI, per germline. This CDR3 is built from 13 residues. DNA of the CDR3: TGTGCCAGCAGTGTGTGGGGTAATCAGCCCCAGCATTTT. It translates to CASSVWGNQPQHF.

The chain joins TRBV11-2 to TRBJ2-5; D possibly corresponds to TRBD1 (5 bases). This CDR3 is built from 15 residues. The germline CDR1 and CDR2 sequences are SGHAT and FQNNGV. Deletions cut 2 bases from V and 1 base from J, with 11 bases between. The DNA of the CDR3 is TGTGCCAGCAGCTTAAGATATCAGGGCCAAGAGACCCAGTACTTC. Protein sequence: CASSLRYQGQETQYF.

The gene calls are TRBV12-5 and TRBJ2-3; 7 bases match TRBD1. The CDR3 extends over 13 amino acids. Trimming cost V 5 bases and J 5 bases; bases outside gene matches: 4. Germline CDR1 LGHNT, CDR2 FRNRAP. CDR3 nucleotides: TGTGCTAGTGGTATGACAGGGATAGATACGCAGTATTTT. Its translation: CASGMTGIDTQYF.

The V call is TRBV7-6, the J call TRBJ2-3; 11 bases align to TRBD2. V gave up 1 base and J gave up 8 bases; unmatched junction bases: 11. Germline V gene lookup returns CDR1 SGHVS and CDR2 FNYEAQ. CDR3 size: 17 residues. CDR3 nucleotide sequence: TGTGCCAGCAGCTTAGAGTGGGGTACTAGCGGGAGCGGTACGCAGTATTTT. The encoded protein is CASSLEWGTSGSGTQYF.

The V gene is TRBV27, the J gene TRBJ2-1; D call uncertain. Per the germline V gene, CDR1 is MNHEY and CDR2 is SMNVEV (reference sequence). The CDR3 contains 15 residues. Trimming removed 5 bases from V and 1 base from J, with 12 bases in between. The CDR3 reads CASSQGQNSYNEQFF. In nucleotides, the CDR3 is TGTGCCAGCAGTCAAGGGCAGAATTCCTACAATGAGCAGTTCTTC.

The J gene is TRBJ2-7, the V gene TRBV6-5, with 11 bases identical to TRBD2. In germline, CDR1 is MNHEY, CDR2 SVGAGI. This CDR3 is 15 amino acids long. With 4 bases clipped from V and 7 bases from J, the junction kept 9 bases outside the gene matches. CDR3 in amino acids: CASSFRSGRAREQYF. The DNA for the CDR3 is TGTGCCAGCAGTTTCCGTAGCGGGAGGGCCCGGGAGCAGTACTTC.

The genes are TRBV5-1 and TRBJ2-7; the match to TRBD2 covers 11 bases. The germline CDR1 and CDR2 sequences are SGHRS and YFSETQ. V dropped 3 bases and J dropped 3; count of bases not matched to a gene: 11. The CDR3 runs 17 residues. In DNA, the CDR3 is TGCGCCAGCAGCTCGGGACTAGCGGATGTTTCCTTCTACGAGCAGTACTTC. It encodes CASSSGLADVSFYEQYF.